This is a list of T cell receptor beta chains from one sample in a study of regulatory dendritic cells for organ transplantation. Using immunoSEQ multiplex PCR, the repertoire was profiled, and TCRdb retains in-frame clones only, with some absent. The sample consists of fewer than 50,000 clones, 80% to 95% of them appearing once. Sequenced input: naive CD8+ T cells from blood. The receptors shown here come from a human donor in good health. Each CDR3 is given with its conserved first and last residue. The order of the fields is clone size, D gene, V gene, J gene, CDR3 protein, CDR3 DNA. The D gene is left open where the match is weak. Not all rows give a size; the values are once, few, many and, for expanded clones, a class.

clone size: .
D gene: .
V gene: TRBV6-5
J gene: TRBJ2-2
CDR3 protein: CASSSAYTGELFF
CDR3 DNA: TGTGCCAGCAGTTCAGCGTACACCGGGGAGCTGTTTTTT

clone size: .
D gene: TRBD2
V gene: TRBV6-5
J gene: TRBJ2-7
CDR3 protein: CASSYGRLADSYEQYF
CDR3 DNA: TGTGCCAGCAGTTACGGGAGGCTAGCGGACTCCTACGAGCAGTACTTC

clone size: .
D gene: TRBD2
V gene: TRBV5-6
J gene: TRBJ2-1
CDR3 protein: CASSLAQGGSYNEQFF
CDR3 DNA: TGTGCCAGCAGCTTGGCGCAGGGAGGGTCCTACAATGAGCAGTTCTTC

clone size: .
D gene: TRBD2
V gene: TRBV15
J gene: TRBJ2-7
CDR3 protein: CATSRTTSGRPGQYF
CDR3 DNA: TGTGCCACCAGCAGGACGACTAGCGGGAGGCCGGGGCAGTACTTC

clone size: .
D gene: .
V gene: TRBV9
J gene: TRBJ2-2
CDR3 protein: CASTTNTGELFF
CDR3 DNA: TGTGCCAGCACTACGAACACCGGGGAGCTGTTTTTT

clone size: .
D gene: TRBD2
V gene: TRBV9
J gene: TRBJ2-5
CDR3 protein: CASSGLAGEEETQYF
CDR3 DNA: TGTGCCAGCAGCGGACTAGCGGGGGAGGAGGAGACCCAGTACTTC

clone size: .
D gene: TRBD1
V gene: TRBV5-4
J gene: TRBJ2-7
CDR3 protein: CASSTDRGQRPLYEQYF
CDR3 DNA: TGTGCCAGCAGCACCGACAGGGGGCAACGCCCTCTTTACGAGCAGTACTTC

clone size: .
D gene: .
V gene: TRBV25-1
J gene: TRBJ2-2
CDR3 protein: CASSAWDTNTGELFF
CDR3 DNA: TGTGCCAGCAGTGCGTGGGACACGAACACCGGGGAGCTGTTTTTT

clone size: .
D gene: TRBD1
V gene: TRBV29-1
J gene: TRBJ2-7
CDR3 protein: CSVDWGQGMTYEQYF
CDR3 DNA: TGCAGCGTTGACTGGGGACAGGGAATGACCTACGAGCAGTACTTC

clone size: .
D gene: .
V gene: TRBV30
J gene: TRBJ1-5
CDR3 protein: CAWSVGAGNGPQPQHF
CDR3 DNA: TGTGCCTGGAGTGTAGGGGCAGGGAATGGTCCTCAGCCCCAGCATTTT

clone size: .
D gene: .
V gene: TRBV7-9
J gene: TRBJ1-5
CDR3 protein: CASSAILGDGNQPQHF
CDR3 DNA: TGTGCCAGCAGCGCCATTTTAGGGGATGGCAATCAGCCCCAGCATTTT

clone size: .
D gene: TRBD2
V gene: TRBV7-8
J gene: TRBJ2-1
CDR3 protein: CASGGPGTSQFF
CDR3 DNA: TGTGCCAGTGGGGGTCCAGGGACTAGCCAGTTCTTC

clone size: .
D gene: .
V gene: TRBV5-6
J gene: TRBJ1-1
CDR3 protein: CASSLGGTPTAEAFF
CDR3 DNA: TGTGCCAGCAGCTTGGGGGGCACCCCCACCGCCGAAGCTTTCTTT

clone size: .
D gene: TRBD1
V gene: TRBV7-9
J gene: TRBJ2-6
CDR3 protein: CASSFRTGGYGANVLTF
CDR3 DNA: TGTGCCAGCAGCTTTCGGACAGGGGGATATGGGGCCAACGTCCTGACTTTC

clone size: .
D gene: TRBD1
V gene: TRBV29-1
J gene: TRBJ1-2
CDR3 protein: CSVGRQGKNYGYTF
CDR3 DNA: TGCAGCGTCGGGCGACAGGGAAAGAACTATGGCTACACCTTC

clone size: .
D gene: .
V gene: TRBV5-4
J gene: TRBJ2-7
CDR3 protein: CASSHRGEQYF
CDR3 DNA: TGTGCCAGCAGCCACCGCGGCGAGCAGTACTTC

clone size: .
D gene: TRBD2
V gene: TRBV7-3
J gene: TRBJ2-1
CDR3 protein: CASSLMGGPGEQFF
CDR3 DNA: TGTGCCAGCAGCTTAATGGGAGGGCCTGGTGAGCAGTTCTTC

clone size: .
D gene: .
V gene: TRBV11-2
J gene: TRBJ2-5
CDR3 protein: CASSLFGSGQETQYF
CDR3 DNA: TGTGCCAGCAGCTTATTCGGATCGGGACAAGAGACCCAGTACTTC

clone size: .
D gene: TRBD2
V gene: TRBV5-1
J gene: TRBJ2-1
CDR3 protein: CASSPRLAGPLHEQFF
CDR3 DNA: TGCGCCAGCAGCCCCCGACTAGCGGGCCCACTCCATGAGCAGTTCTTC

clone size: .
D gene: TRBD2
V gene: TRBV9
J gene: TRBJ2-1
CDR3 protein: CASSVGSGGYNEQFF
CDR3 DNA: TGTGCCAGCAGCGTAGGAAGCGGGGGGTACAATGAGCAGTTCTTC

clone size: .
D gene: .
V gene: TRBV20-1
J gene: TRBJ2-5
CDR3 protein: CSAKESGTQYF
CDR3 DNA: TGCAGTGCGAAGGAATCTGGGACCCAGTACTTC

clone size: .
D gene: TRBD1
V gene: TRBV13
J gene: TRBJ2-1
CDR3 protein: CASSPGRDRSNEQFF
CDR3 DNA: TGTGCCAGCAGCCCCGGCCGGGACAGGTCGAATGAGCAGTTCTTC

clone size: .
D gene: TRBD1
V gene: TRBV6-1
J gene: TRBJ2-7
CDR3 protein: CASRGQGGEQYF
CDR3 DNA: TGTGCCAGCAGGGGACAGGGGGGTGAGCAGTACTTC

clone size: .
D gene: TRBD1
V gene: TRBV5-4
J gene: TRBJ1-4
CDR3 protein: CASSPGTGGPNEKLFF
CDR3 DNA: TGTGCCAGCAGCCCCGGGACAGGGGGTCCTAATGAAAAACTGTTTTTT

clone size: .
D gene: .
V gene: TRBV27
J gene: TRBJ2-1
CDR3 protein: CASSWGRGVDEQFF
CDR3 DNA: TGTGCCAGCAGTTGGGGCAGGGGAGTCGATGAGCAGTTCTTC

clone size: once
D gene: .
V gene: TRBV7-6
J gene: TRBJ2-1
CDR3 protein: CASSSRGLASSYNEQFF
CDR3 DNA: TGTGCCAGCAGCTCCCGCGGGCTGGCGAGCTCCTACAATGAGCAGTTCTTC

clone size: .
D gene: TRBD1
V gene: TRBV7-6
J gene: TRBJ2-7
CDR3 protein: CASSLYAGQDSYEQYF
CDR3 DNA: TGTGCCAGCAGCTTATACGCGGGACAGGACTCCTACGAGCAGTACTTC

clone size: .
D gene: TRBD2
V gene: TRBV4-3
J gene: TRBJ2-1
CDR3 protein: CASSQDHGLAGVNEQFF
CDR3 DNA: TGCGCCAGCAGCCAAGATCATGGACTAGCGGGAGTCAATGAGCAGTTCTTC

clone size: .
D gene: .
V gene: TRBV19
J gene: TRBJ2-1
CDR3 protein: CASSLSGLTNNEQFF
CDR3 DNA: TGTGCCAGTAGTTTGTCGGGGCTTACCAACAATGAGCAGTTCTTC

clone size: .
D gene: TRBD2
V gene: TRBV28
J gene: TRBJ2-3
CDR3 protein: CAPAGSGRDTQYF
CDR3 DNA: TGTGCCCCGGCGGGGAGCGGGAGAGATACGCAGTATTTT

clone size: .
D gene: .
V gene: TRBV5-4
J gene: TRBJ1-2
CDR3 protein: CASRMAGGKGYTF
CDR3 DNA: TGTGCCAGCAGGATGGCCGGGGGTAAGGGCTACACCTTC

clone size: .
D gene: .
V gene: TRBV9
J gene: TRBJ1-4
CDR3 protein: CASSVTGGAEKLFF
CDR3 DNA: TGTGCCAGCAGCGTAACAGGAGGGGCTGAAAAACTGTTTTTT

clone size: .
D gene: TRBD2
V gene: TRBV7-2
J gene: TRBJ2-1
CDR3 protein: CASSSQPTTSGGPNEQFF
CDR3 DNA: TGTGCCAGCAGCTCCCAACCTACGACTAGCGGGGGGCCTAATGAGCAGTTCTTC

clone size: .
D gene: .
V gene: TRBV10-1
J gene: TRBJ2-1
CDR3 protein: CASSDELSVDEQFF
CDR3 DNA: TGCGCCAGCAGTGATGAGCTCTCGGTCGATGAGCAGTTCTTC

clone size: .
D gene: .
V gene: TRBV5-6
J gene: TRBJ1-3
CDR3 protein: CASSFRPTDRNTIYF
CDR3 DNA: TGTGCCAGCAGCTTTAGACCCACCGACCGAAACACCATATATTTT

clone size: .
D gene: .
V gene: TRBV7-8
J gene: TRBJ2-1
CDR3 protein: CASSLVPRERNEQFF
CDR3 DNA: TGTGCCAGCAGCTTAGTCCCTAGGGAGAGGAATGAGCAGTTCTTC

clone size: .
D gene: .
V gene: TRBV19
J gene: TRBJ1-1
CDR3 protein: CASSSGQNTEAFF
CDR3 DNA: TGTGCCAGTAGTAGCGGACAGAACACTGAAGCTTTCTTT

clone size: .
D gene: .
V gene: TRBV27
J gene: TRBJ2-7
CDR3 protein: CASSPGASSSYEQYF
CDR3 DNA: TGTGCCAGCAGCCCCGGGGCGTCCAGCTCCTACGAGCAGTACTTC

clone size: .
D gene: TRBD1
V gene: TRBV7-9
J gene: TRBJ2-5
CDR3 protein: CASSLAVGQEETQYF
CDR3 DNA: TGTGCCAGCAGCTTAGCGGTGGGACAGGAAGAGACCCAGTACTTC

clone size: .
D gene: TRBD1
V gene: TRBV5-6
J gene: TRBJ1-2
CDR3 protein: CASSLTGQLYNYGYTF
CDR3 DNA: TGTGCCAGCAGCTTGACGGGACAGCTTTATAACTATGGCTACACCTTC

clone size: .
D gene: .
V gene: TRBV2
J gene: TRBJ2-7
CDR3 protein: CASRAYEQYF
CDR3 DNA: TGTGCCTCCCGGGCGTACGAGCAGTACTTC

clone size: .
D gene: .
V gene: TRBV11-2
J gene: TRBJ2-5
CDR3 protein: CASSLVPGGSETQYF
CDR3 DNA: TGTGCCAGCAGCTTAGTCCCGGGCGGGTCGGAGACCCAGTACTTC

clone size: .
D gene: TRBD2
V gene: TRBV7-9
J gene: TRBJ2-2
CDR3 protein: CASSLSGLAGPTGELFF
CDR3 DNA: TGTGCCAGCAGCTTGTCGGGACTAGCGGGACCCACCGGGGAGCTGTTTTTT

clone size: .
D gene: TRBD2
V gene: TRBV28
J gene: TRBJ2-7
CDR3 protein: CASSLGGIEQYF
CDR3 DNA: TGTGCCAGCAGCCTGGGGGGGATCGAGCAGTACTTC

clone size: few
D gene: .
V gene: TRBV9
J gene: TRBJ1-6
CDR3 protein: CASSGVSYNSPLHF
CDR3 DNA: TGTGCCAGCAGCGGAGTCTCCTATAATTCACCCCTCCACTTT

clone size: .
D gene: TRBD1
V gene: TRBV4-3
J gene: TRBJ2-7
CDR3 protein: CASSQDREADRGLYKQYF
CDR3 DNA: TGCGCCAGCAGCCAAGATCGCGAGGCGGACAGGGGACTCTACAAGCAGTACTTC

clone size: .
D gene: TRBD1
V gene: TRBV2
J gene: TRBJ2-5
CDR3 protein: CATRQGRETQYF
CDR3 DNA: TGTGCCACCAGACAGGGGAGGGAGACCCAGTACTTC

clone size: .
D gene: TRBD1
V gene: TRBV19
J gene: TRBJ2-7
CDR3 protein: CASSTGTGSDEQYF
CDR3 DNA: TGTGCCAGTAGTACGGGGACAGGAAGCGACGAGCAGTACTTC

clone size: .
D gene: TRBD1
V gene: TRBV27
J gene: TRBJ2-1
CDR3 protein: CASSFVSTGGLYNEQFF
CDR3 DNA: TGTGCCAGCAGTTTTGTCTCGACAGGGGGCCTTTACAATGAGCAGTTCTTC

clone size: .
D gene: TRBD1
V gene: TRBV30
J gene: TRBJ1-2
CDR3 protein: CAWTRGGSYYGYTF
CDR3 DNA: TGTGCCTGGACCAGGGGGGGCTCGTACTATGGCTACACCTTC

clone size: .
D gene: TRBD2
V gene: TRBV2
J gene: TRBJ2-3
CDR3 protein: CASRGLAGSTDTQYF
CDR3 DNA: TGTGCCAGCCGCGGACTAGCGGGAAGCACAGATACGCAGTATTTT

clone size: .
D gene: .
V gene: TRBV7-9
J gene: TRBJ1-2
CDR3 protein: CASRARDGNYGYTF
CDR3 DNA: TGTGCCAGCAGAGCTCGGGACGGGAACTATGGCTACACCTTC

clone size: .
D gene: TRBD2
V gene: TRBV9
J gene: TRBJ2-7
CDR3 protein: CASSATSGSSYEQYF
CDR3 DNA: TGTGCCAGCAGCGCAACTAGCGGTAGCTCCTACGAGCAGTACTTC

clone size: .
D gene: .
V gene: TRBV6-1
J gene: TRBJ2-7
CDR3 protein: CASTLWSSSYEQYF
CDR3 DNA: TGTGCCAGCACGCTATGGAGTAGCTCCTACGAGCAGTACTTC

clone size: once
D gene: .
V gene: TRBV19
J gene: TRBJ1-4
CDR3 protein: CASSTWREGPLNEKLFF
CDR3 DNA: TGTGCCAGTAGTACTTGGAGGGAAGGGCCGCTTAATGAAAAACTGTTTTTT

clone size: .
D gene: TRBD2
V gene: TRBV9
J gene: TRBJ2-6
CDR3 protein: CASSPEPGGGANVLTF
CDR3 DNA: TGTGCCAGCAGCCCAGAGCCGGGGGGTGGGGCCAACGTCCTGACTTTC

clone size: .
D gene: .
V gene: TRBV6-6
J gene: TRBJ1-5
CDR3 protein: CASSYMVVGNQPQHF
CDR3 DNA: TGTGCCAGCAGTTACATGGTCGTTGGCAATCAGCCCCAGCATTTT